The 21 T cell receptor beta chains below all came from one sample that was sequenced in a study of pediatric ulcerative colitis. TCRdb's copy holds only in-frame clones and misses some; the assay was immunoSEQ multiplex PCR. This sample has about 64,000 clones, with 70% to 80% found just once. The sequencing sample was made of blood. The receptors were gathered from a boy between 10 and 17 years old with moderate ulcerative colitis.

The genes are TRBV5-6 and TRBJ1-4, with 8 bases identical to TRBD1. The CDR3 extends over 14 amino acids. CDR1 SGHDT and CDR2 YYEEEE come from the germline V gene. With 4 bases clipped from V and 4 bases from J, the junction kept 3 bases outside the gene matches. The CDR3 nucleotides are TGTGCCAGCAGCCGGGACAGGTTTAATGAAAAACTGTTTTTT. Translation: CASSRDRFNEKLFF.

The V gene is TRBV2, the J gene TRBJ1-2; D perhaps matches TRBD1 (6 bases). The CDR3 is 17 amino acids. Germline CDR1 is SNHLY and CDR2 is FYNNEI. Trimming cost V 3 bases and J 1 base, with 18 bases left between them. The CDR3 is CASSDSPMTGHNYGYTF. As DNA, the CDR3 is TGTGCCAGCAGTGATTCCCCAATGACAGGACATAACTATGGCTACACCTTC.

The V call is TRBV19, the J call TRBJ2-1; D perhaps matches TRBD2 (6 bases). CDR3 length: 15 residues. CDR1 LNHDA and CDR2 SQIVND come from the germline V gene (reference sequence). V lost 5 bases to trimming and J lost 2 bases, with 13 bases between them. The CDR3 region is CASSASAGPYNEQFF. CDR3 DNA: TGTGCCAGTAGTGCCTCAGCGGGCCCCTACAATGAGCAGTTCTTC.

The chain employs TRBV7-9 and TRBJ1-1, with D perhaps TRBD1 (5 bases). CDR1 is SEHNR, CDR2 FQNEAQ, per germline (reference sequence). V dropped 4 bases and J dropped 1 base, with 22 bases sitting between them. The CDR3 is 18 amino acids. The CDR3 region is CASSSLARASSPNTEAFF. DNA of the CDR3: TGTGCCAGCAGCTCACTGGCCAGGGCCAGTTCTCCGAACACTGAAGCTTTCTTT.

V usage is TRBV5-4 and J usage is TRBJ2-5, with a possible D match to TRBD2 (5 bases). The CDR3 sequence is 13 residues long. The germline V gene encodes CDR1 SGHNT and CDR2 YYREEE (reference sequence). V lost 1 base to trimming and J lost 4 bases, with 8 bases between them. The CDR3 nucleotides are TGTGCCAGCAGCTTGCCGGGATTAGAGACCCAGTACTTC. Its translation is CASSLPGLETQYF.

The V and J genes are TRBV9 and TRBJ2-3; D unresolved. Germline-derived CDR1 and CDR2 are SGDLS and YYNGEE. Trimming stripped 0 bases from V and 6 bases from J, with 11 bases between. CDR3 length: 14 residues. The CDR3 DNA reads as TGTGCCAGCAGCGTAGCTCAGGTCCCCGATACGCAGTATTTT. This sequence encodes CASSVAQVPDTQYF.

Only one count was recorded for this clone. J is TRBJ1-2 and V is TRBV7-2, with TRBD1 identical over 9 bases. V was clipped by 1 base and J by 7 bases; unmatched bases: 7. CDR1 SGHTA and CDR2 FQGNSA come from the germline V gene. The CDR3 sequence is 15 residues long. The CDR3 coding sequence is TGTGCCAGCAGCTTAGATACAGGGGGCGCAGGTGGCTACACCTTC. Translation gives CASSLDTGGAGGYTF.

This clone showed up just a few times. The chain links TRBV5-1 to TRBJ1-6; TRBD1 matches at 9 bases. Looked up from germline, CDR1 is SGHRS and CDR2 is YFSETQ. This CDR3 is 15 amino acids long. V dropped 6 bases and J dropped 5; count of bases not matched to a gene: 6. DNA of the CDR3: TGCGCCAGCAATCCTGGGGACAGGGATAATTCACCCCTCCACTTT. This encodes CASNPGDRDNSPLHF.

This clone was detected only once. The J gene is TRBJ1-5, the V gene TRBV23-1; D might be TRBD1 (5 bases). TRBV23-1 is an ORF, and what it does is uncertain. V was cut by 4 bases and J by 4 bases, with 11 bases left in between. The CDR3 runs to 14 residues. CDR3 region: CASSRRGGNQPQHF. The CDR3 bases are TGCGCCAGCAGTCGTCGGGGGGGAAATCAGCCCCAGCATTTT.

CDR3 sequence reads: CASSSGGFNPGANVLTF. The CDR3 nucleotides read TGTGCCAGTAGCTCCGGAGGGTTCAACCCTGGGGCCAACGTCCTGACTTTC. V is TRBV19 and J is TRBJ2-6, with a possible D match to TRBD2 (6 bases). The CDR3 spans 17 residues. V lost 6 bases, J lost 2 bases, and 17 bases lay in between. Germline CDR1 is LNHDA and CDR2 is SQIVND (reference sequence).

This clone was seen more than once but under ten times. The chain is built from TRBV6-6 and TRBJ2-2; TRBD1 aligns across 8 bases. The V and J ends lost 6 bases and 5 bases, in that order; junction bases with no gene match: 8. CDR1 and CDR2 from the germline V gene are MNHNY and SVGAGI (reference sequence). The CDR3 is 15 amino acids. CDR3 loop: CASSVRGRTTGELFF. CDR3 sequence (DNA): TGTGCCAGCAGCGTCAGGGGGCGAACGACCGGGGAGCTGTTTTTT.

In this sample, this clone turned up a few times. The chain joins TRBV7-9 to TRBJ1-1, with D possibly being TRBD1 (6 bases). The CDR3 has 13 residues. CDR1 is SEHNR, CDR2 FQNEAQ, per germline (reference sequence). Trimming pared 6 bases from V and 1 base from J, leaving 9 bases between. CDR3 residues: CASRLQGNTEAFF. For the CDR3, the DNA is TGTGCCAGCAGGCTACAGGGGAACACTGAAGCTTTCTTT.

The chain recombines TRBV11-3 with TRBJ2-1; maybe TRBD2 (5 bases). The V end lost 1 base, the J end lost 7 bases, and 8 bases lay between the germline ends. CDR3 length equals 13 residues. CDR1 is SGHNT, CDR2 YENEEA, per germline. In nucleotides, the CDR3 is TGTGCCAGCAGCTTAGTGAGCGGAAATGAGCAGTTCTTC. This gives the protein CASSLVSGNEQFF.

V and J are TRBV5-1 and TRBJ2-3; possible D gene TRBD2, 5 bases. The CDR3 totals 15 residues. V lost 0 bases to trimming and J lost 6 bases, with 14 bases between them. Per germline, CDR1 SGHRS and CDR2 YFSETQ. The CDR3 loop reads CASSLGRPEADTQYF. The CDR3 nucleotides are TGCGCCAGCAGCTTGGGGAGGCCCGAGGCCGATACGCAGTATTTT.

This clone was counted between two and nine times. The rearrangement uses TRBV19 and TRBJ2-2; D is unresolved. This CDR3 region has 15 residues. V lost 6 bases and J 0 bases, leaving 11 bases between the germline ends. Germline CDR1 LNHDA, CDR2 SQIVND (reference sequence). The CDR3 DNA sequence: TGTGCCAGTAGCCTGGGTCGAGCGAACACCGGGGAGCTGTTTTTT. This gives the protein CASSLGRANTGELFF.

In its sample, this clone was seen a few times. The chain joins TRBV5-4 to TRBJ1-1, with a tentative D call TRBD1 (6 bases). The V end was cut by 4 bases, the J end by 4 bases, with 11 bases between. This CDR3 is built from 13 residues. CDR1 SGHNT and CDR2 YYREEE come from the germline V gene (reference sequence). CDR3 sequence reads: CASSRGATTEAFF. Written as DNA, the CDR3 is TGTGCCAGCAGCCGGGGGGCCACCACTGAAGCTTTCTTT.

This rearrangement joins TRBV7-2 to TRBJ2-1, with D uncertain. This CDR3 spans 12 amino acids. Germline CDR1 reads SGHTA; CDR2 reads FQGNSA. Trimming stripped 2 bases from V and 6 bases from J, with 5 bases between. The chain's CDR3 is CASSLISNEQFF. As DNA, the CDR3 is TGTGCCAGCAGCTTAATCAGCAATGAGCAGTTCTTC.

This rearrangement joins TRBV5-7 to TRBJ1-2; D call uncertain. TRBV5-7 carries the ORF label, with uncertain function. The CDR3 totals 14 residues. Trimming cost V 4 bases and J 4 bases, with 14 bases left between them. CDR3 residues: CASSHLGQRYGYTF. The DNA for the CDR3 is TGTGCCAGCAGCCACCTGGGTCAGCGCTATGGCTACACCTTC.

J is TRBJ1-6 and V is TRBV15; D remains unclear. V dropped 6 bases and J dropped 8 bases, with 20 bases sitting between them. The CDR3 consists of 16 residues. In germline, CDR1 is LNHNV, CDR2 YYDKDF (reference sequence). CDR3 residues: CATRYLPEGSYSPLHF. The CDR3 nucleotides are TGTGCCACCAGGTACCTTCCCGAGGGAAGTTATTCACCCCTCCACTTT.

The V and J genes are TRBV29-1 and TRBJ2-1, with 11 nucleotides matching TRBD2. J lost 9 bases, V lost 1 base, and 11 bases had no gene match. The CDR3 runs to 16 residues. Germline V gene sequence: CDR1 SQVTM, CDR2 ANQGSEA. CDR3 nucleotide sequence: TGCAGCGTTGAAGTGGGAGTAGCGGGGGGGCCGGTTGAGCAGTTCTTC. Translation: CSVEVGVAGGPVEQFF.

The count of this clone is one. J is TRBJ2-4 and V is TRBV6-1, with a weak D call TRBD2 (5 bases). The germline V gene has CDR1 MNHNS and CDR2 SASEGT. This CDR3 comprises 18 residues. V was cut by 2 bases and J by 0 bases, with 17 bases left in between. CDR3: CASSETSGGGLAKNIQYF. For the CDR3, the DNA is TGTGCCAGCAGTGAAACCAGCGGAGGCGGACTAGCCAAAAACATTCAGTACTTC.